This T cell receptor (beta chain) was obtained from a study of cytomegalovirus exposure and HLA in healthy donors. On the study more broadly: The Caucasian-associated ancestry cluster contained more than 75% of the approximately 390 genotyped donors.

The CDR3 loop spans 15 amino acids. The junction had 5 bases not matched to a gene; V was cut back by 0 bases and J by 6 bases. CDR1 and CDR2 (germline): ENHRY, SYGVKD. 60 Vbeta and 13 Jbeta primers were used in PCR. Here immunoSEQ multiplex PCR was the method, and the copy in TCRdb shows in-frame clones only, minus some. This repertoire shows some 150,000 clones, approximately 60% found once; its top ten account for roughly 7%. This sequence was found in a woman aged 55-70 years in good health and CMV-seropositive. Sequences were obtained from PBMCs. The chain has TRBV10-3 and TRBJ2-7; 10 bases are shared with TRBD1. In DNA, the CDR3 is TGTGCCATCAGTGAGTCTGGGACAGGGGCGGTCGAGCAGTACTTC. This gives the protein CAISESGTGAVEQYF.